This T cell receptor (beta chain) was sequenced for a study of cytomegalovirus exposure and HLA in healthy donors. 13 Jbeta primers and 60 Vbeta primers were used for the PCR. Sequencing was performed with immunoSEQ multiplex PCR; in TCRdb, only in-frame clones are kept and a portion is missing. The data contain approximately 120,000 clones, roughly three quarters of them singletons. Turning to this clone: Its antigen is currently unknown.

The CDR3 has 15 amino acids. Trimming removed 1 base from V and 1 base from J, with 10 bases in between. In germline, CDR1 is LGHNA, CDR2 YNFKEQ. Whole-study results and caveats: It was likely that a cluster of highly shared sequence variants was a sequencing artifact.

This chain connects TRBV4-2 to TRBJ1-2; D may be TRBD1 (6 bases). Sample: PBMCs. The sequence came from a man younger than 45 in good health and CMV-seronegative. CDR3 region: CASSQAGQSNYGYTF. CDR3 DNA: TGTGCCAGCAGCCAAGCGGGACAAAGTAACTATGGCTACACCTTC.